Listed below are T cell receptor beta chains from one sample, sequenced in a study of blood T cells in healthy people across ages. TCRdb reprocessed the 5' RACE reads via MiXCR and lists one record per CDR3 protein. The repertoire includes 800,000 to 900,000 distinct CDR3 sequences, roughly 60% of them detected once, and 25% to 30% sits in the top ten. The specimen sequenced was blood. Receptor source: a man aged 30 to 45 in good health. Both conserved end residues are part of each CDR3. A D gene is named only where the DNA matches it firmly. Expanded clones get a size class; other rows say once, few or many, or leave the size out.

>TRBJ2-4|TRBD1|TRBV14|NA
TGTGCCAGCAGCCAACAAGGGGGCGCGGGCATTCAGTACTTC
CASSQQGGAGIQYF
>TRBJ2-3|NA|TRBV20-1|NA
TGCAGTGCAATACAACCTTTACGGGACTCGGATCAGACAGATACGCAGTATTTT
CSAIQPLRDSDQTDTQYF
>TRBJ1-4|TRBD1|TRBV6-5|NA
TGTGCCAGCAGTTGCCCGGGACAGTGGGCCCGCAGGGCTAATGAAAAACTGTTTTTT
CASSCPGQWARRANEKLFF
>TRBJ1-2|NA|TRBV21-1|few
TGTGCCAGCAGCAACGCGACAGGGCCTTCTAACTATGGCTACACCTTC
CASSNATGPSNYGYTF
>TRBJ1-2|NA|TRBV10-3|NA
TGTGCCATCAGTGACCGGGGCGGACTCAACTATGGCTACACCTTC
CAISDRGGLNYGYTF
>TRBJ2-1|TRBD1|TRBV25-1|once
TGTGCCAGCAGTGAACTGGGACAGGGAAACTACAATGAGCAGTTCTTC
CASSELGQGNYNEQFF
>TRBJ1-4|NA|TRBV5-6|NA
TGTGCCAGCAGCTTGGCGGCGGGTCATACTGAAAAACTGTTTTTT
CASSLAAGHTEKLFF
>TRBJ2-7|TRBD1|TRBV11-2|NA
TGTGCCAGCAGCCCCCCCAACAGGGGTTTCTACGAGCAGTACTTC
CASSPPNRGFYEQYF
>TRBJ2-1|TRBD2|TRBV4-3|few
TGCGCCAGCCGGAGGGCTAGCGGGGGGTACAATGAGCAGTTCTTC
CASRRASGGYNEQFF
>TRBJ2-1|NA|TRBV3-1|NA
TGTGCCAGCAGCCGTCTCTCCGGGACACCCCTAGAGCAGTTCTTC
CASSRLSGTPLEQFF
>TRBJ1-4|NA|TRBV10-3|few
TGTGCCACTAGAACAGGGAATGAAAAACTGTTTTTT
CATRTGNEKLFF
>TRBJ2-3|TRBD2|TRBV7-2|NA
TGTGCCAGCAGCTTAGGTAGCGGGGGCAGCACAGATACGCAGTATTTT
CASSLGSGGSTDTQYF
>TRBJ1-4|NA|TRBV6-5|once
TGTGCCAGCAGACCCAGGGTAGCAACTAATGAAAAACTGTTTTTT
CASRPRVATNEKLFF
>TRBJ2-5|TRBD2|TRBV3-1|NA
TGTGCCAGCAGCCCTCGGACTAGCGGGGGGGCCCGACAGACCCAGTACTTC
CASSPRTSGGARQTQYF
>TRBJ2-1|TRBD1|TRBV9|few
TGTGCCAGCAGCGGGTTAGGGGACAGGGCAAAGCTTAGCTACAATGAGCAGTTCTTC
CASSGLGDRAKLSYNEQFF
>TRBJ2-4|NA|TRBV20-1|NA
TGCAGTGCTGTTGAACAGGGTACAAAAAACATTCAGTACTTC
CSAVEQGTKNIQYF
>TRBJ2-7|NA|TRBV2|NA
TGTGCCAGCCAGGACAGCCAACTCTCCTACGAGCAGTACTTC
CASQDSQLSYEQYF
>TRBJ2-7|NA|TRBV28|NA
TGTGCCAGCAGTTTGCATTTCTCCTACGAGCAGTACTTC
CASSLHFSYEQYF
>TRBJ2-4|NA|TRBV7-9|NA
TGTGCCAGCAGCTTTCCCATAGGTGTAGCCAAAAACATTCAGTACTTC
CASSFPIGVAKNIQYF
>TRBJ1-4|TRBD1|TRBV7-9|NA
TGTGCCAGCAGCTTAGTGGGACAGGGGAATGAAAAACTGTTTTTT
CASSLVGQGNEKLFF
>TRBJ2-1|NA|TRBV9|few
TGTGCCAGCAGCGTAGTAGGGGGGTCCGATGAGCAGTTCTTC
CASSVVGGSDEQFF
>TRBJ2-1|NA|TRBV4-3|NA
TGCGCCAGCAGCCCCTCTGCCGGTCTCAATGAGCAGTTCTTC
CASSPSAGLNEQFF
>TRBJ2-1|NA|TRBV6-5|NA
TGTGCCAGCAGTTACTCGATACGAAGGAGGGGCCATGAGCAGTTCTTC
CASSYSIRRRGHEQFF
>TRBJ2-2|NA|TRBV27|NA
TGTGCCTGCAGTTGGGGACACCTTACGGGGGAGCTGTTTTTT
CACSWGHLTGELFF
>TRBJ1-1|NA|TRBV4-3|NA
TGCGCCAGCAGCCAAGATAGGACAGCGATGAACACTGAAGCTTTCTTT
CASSQDRTAMNTEAFF
>TRBJ1-2|NA|TRBV12-3/TRBV12-4|NA
TGTGCCAGCAGTTGGGACGGGCAGAGGAGGTACACCTTC
CASSWDGQRRYTF
>TRBJ2-3|NA|TRBV5-1|NA
TGCGCCAGCAGCTCCGGAACCCGAGCAGGGGCGAAGAGCACAGATACGCAGTATTTT
CASSSGTRAGAKSTDTQYF
>TRBJ2-7|NA|TRBV12-3/TRBV12-4|NA
TGTGCCAGCAGTCGGCCGGACTATGGCGAGCAGTACTTC
CASSRPDYGEQYF
>TRBJ2-7|NA|TRBV28|NA
TGTGCCAGCAGTTCGTTAAGTGGCAGGTACGAGCAGTACTTC
CASSSLSGRYEQYF
>TRBJ2-3|NA|TRBV7-9|NA
TGTGCCAGCAGCTCTAGCAGGACAGATACGCAGTATTTT
CASSSSRTDTQYF
>TRBJ2-5|TRBD2|TRBV3-1|few
TGTGCCAGCAGCCCTCCCTCAGCGGGGGAAGAGACCCAGTACTTC
CASSPPSAGEETQYF
>TRBJ2-2|NA|TRBV4-3|NA
TGCGCCAGCAGCCAAGATTCGAACACGTACTCCGGGGAGCTGTTTTTT
CASSQDSNTYSGELFF
>TRBJ2-3|TRBD2|TRBV20-1|NA
TGCAGTGCTAGCCGGGGGGGGCCGAGTGGTACGCAGTATTTT
CSASRGGPSGTQYF
>TRBJ2-1|TRBD1|TRBV7-2|many
TGTGCCAGCAGCTTCCCGACAGGGGCTCGCTACAATGAGCAGTTCTTC
CASSFPTGARYNEQFF
>TRBJ2-4|TRBD1|TRBV7-9|few
TGTGCCAGCAGCAAGGGACAGGGAAACATTCAGTACTTC
CASSKGQGNIQYF
>TRBJ2-1|TRBD2|TRBV20-1|few
TGCAGTCGTCCTACTCTAGCGGGGCCCGATAATGAGCAGTTCTTC
CSRPTLAGPDNEQFF
>TRBJ2-1|TRBD2|TRBV2|few
TGTGCCAGCAGCCCTACAGTGGGAGGGTCCTACAATGAGCAGTTCTTC
CASSPTVGGSYNEQFF
>TRBJ2-5|NA|TRBV2|NA
TGTGCCAGCAGTGCACAACGGGAGAGACGGTACTTC
CASSAQRERRYF
>TRBJ2-7|NA|TRBV20-1|NA
TGCAGTGCTAGAGCTTCTTTTCTGACCAGGGTTTACGAGCAGTACTTC
CSARASFLTRVYEQYF
>TRBJ2-5|NA|TRBV28|NA
TGTGCCAGCGGGGGGCTACGGGAGACCCAGTACTTC
CASGGLRETQYF
>TRBJ2-7|NA|TRBV6-6|NA
TGTGCCAGCAGTCAGCCCTCGGGCCCCACGGAGCAGTACTTC
CASSQPSGPTEQYF
>TRBJ2-7|NA|TRBV12-3/TRBV12-4|NA
TGTGCCAGCAGTTTAGGGGGCTCAAATCACGAGCAGTACTTC
CASSLGGSNHEQYF
>TRBJ1-6|NA|TRBV27|NA
TGTGCCAGCACCTCAGCAAATTCACCCCTCCACTTT
CASTSANSPLHF
>TRBJ2-3|NA|TRBV7-3|NA
TGTGCCAGCAGCGATGGGACTGTAGATACGCAGTATTTT
CASSDGTVDTQYF
>TRBJ2-7|TRBD1|TRBV7-2|NA
TGTGCCAGCAGAATGGGGACAGGGGGCGGTGAGCAGTACTTC
CASRMGTGGGEQYF
>TRBJ2-1|TRBD2|TRBV5-1|NA
TGCGCCAGCAGCTTATTTGGCGGGGGGGCCTTAAATGAGCAGTTCTTC
CASSLFGGGALNEQFF
>TRBJ1-1|NA|TRBV6-2/TRBV6-3|NA
TGTGCCAGCAGTTACGGGGACGCGAACACTGAAGCTTTCTTT
CASSYGDANTEAFF
>TRBJ1-5|NA|TRBV20-1|NA
TGCAGTGCTAGAGGACAGCAGAATCAGCCCCAGCATTTT
CSARGQQNQPQHF
>TRBJ2-1|TRBD2|TRBV4-2|NA
TGTGCCAGCAGCCTCGGATGGGCGGGGGATGAGCAGTTCTTC
CASSLGWAGDEQFF
>TRBJ2-7|NA|TRBV20-1|NA
TGCAGTGCTAGAGAGAGGACTCTCCCCTACTACGAGCAGTACTTC
CSARERTLPYYEQYF
>TRBJ2-5|NA|TRBV20-1|NA
TGCAGTGCTGGAGACATGAGTAGGGAGACCCAGTACTTC
CSAGDMSRETQYF
>TRBJ2-5|NA|TRBV7-9|NA
TGTGCCAGCAGCCGACCCGACCGGGGGACAGTAGATCTCCAAGAGACCCAGTACTTC
CASSRPDRGTVDLQETQYF
>TRBJ2-5|TRBD2|TRBV10-3|NA
TGTGCCATCAGTGAGTCGGGGAGGGTGCAGTACTTC
CAISESGRVQYF
>TRBJ2-1|NA|TRBV7-2|NA
TGTGCCAGCAGCGCCCGACCTAGCGTCGAGCAGTTCTTC
CASSARPSVEQFF
>TRBJ1-3|NA|TRBV20-1|few
TGCAGTGCTAGGGGCGGAAACACCATATATTTT
CSARGGNTIYF
>TRBJ2-1|NA|TRBV20-1|few
TGCAGTGCTCGCCGACAGATGCCTCGCAATGAGCAGTTCTTC
CSARRQMPRNEQFF
>TRBJ2-3|TRBD2|TRBV29-1|NA
TGCAGCGGGACCCGACGGGGGGGCGGGACAGATACGCAGTATTTT
CSGTRRGGGTDTQYF